Below, 12 T cell receptor beta chains from the same sample are listed, as sequenced in a study of CD8 T cells in ankylosing spondylitis. Overall study findings and caveats: The study identified a TCR beta motif of seven or eight highly homologous variants that appeared characteristic of ankylosing spondylitis blood.

Their antigen targets remain unknown. One entry per CDR3 protein results from TCRdb running MiXCR on the 5' RACE reads. The table includes about 440,000 distinct CDR3 sequences, about a sixth detected once. The sequencing sample was made of blood, either unsorted or a sorted T cell fraction (not recorded which). The receptor set was obtained from a male donor with ankylosing spondylitis.

This clonotype has only a few counts. V gene TRBV11-2 combines with J gene TRBJ1-6; TRBD1 is a possible D gene (5 bases). This CDR3 is 18 amino acids long. Germline V gene lookup returns CDR1 SGHAT and CDR2 FQNNGV. With 2 bases removed from V and 10 bases from J, the gap between germline ends came to 24 bases. CDR3 loop: CASSLRFRAGQLASPLHF. CDR3 in DNA: TGTGCCAGCAGCTTAAGGTTTAGGGCAGGGCAATTGGCGTCACCCCTCCACTTT. The complete variable domain, with remaining parts taken from reference TRBV11-2 and TRBJ1-6, reads EAGVAQSPRYKIIEKRQSVAFWCNPISGHATLYWYQQILGQGPKLLIQFQNNGVVDDSQLPKDRFSAERLKGVDSTLKIQPAKLEDSAVYLCASSLRFRAGQLASPLHFGNGTRLTVT.

V is TRBV7-2 and J is TRBJ2-1; 11 nucleotides agree with TRBD1. The germline V gene encodes CDR1 SGHTA and CDR2 FQGNSA. V lost 5 bases to trimming and J lost 9 bases; unmatched junction nucleotides: 6. The CDR3 totals 14 residues. DNA of the CDR3: TGTGCCAGCAGCCCACGGACAGGGGGCAGTGAGCAGTTCTTC. The encoded protein is CASSPRTGGSEQFF.

This clonotype was found many times. V is TRBV5-1 and J is TRBJ1-1; D not certain. CDR3 size: 15 residues. CDR1 is SGHRS, CDR2 YFSETQ, per germline. V was cut by 1 base and J by 2 bases, with 12 bases left in between. The CDR3 is CASSLQGPLNTEAFF. The DNA for the CDR3 is TGCGCCAGCAGCTTGCAAGGCCCCCTCAACACTGAAGCTTTCTTT. Filled out from reference TRBV5-1 and TRBJ1-1, the complete variable domain reads KAGVTQTPRYLIKTRGQQVTLSCSPISGHRSVSWYQQTPGQGLQFLFEYFSETQRNKGNFPGRFSGRQFSNSRSEMNVSTLELGDSALYLCASSLQGPLNTEAFFGQGTRLTVV.

This sequence joins TRBV5-1 and TRBJ2-5; D might be TRBD1 (6 bases). V lost 4 bases, J lost 2 bases, and 12 bases lay in between. The germline CDR1 and CDR2 sequences are SGHRS and YFSETQ. This CDR3 is built from 14 residues. CDR3 residues: CASSPTGSQETQYF. CDR3 in DNA: TGCGCCAGCAGCCCAACAGGGAGTCAAGAGACCCAGTACTTC.

In regard to this clonotype: It may be a read error: a sequence one base away is much more abundant. The genes are TRBV20-1 and TRBJ1-5; TRBD1 agrees at 9 bases. From germline, CDR1 is DFQATT and CDR2 SNEGSKA (reference sequence). The CDR3 spans 16 residues. CDR3 sequence: CSARSGTGRSNQPQLF. CDR3 nucleotides: TGCAGTGCTAGGTCTGGGACAGGGCGTAGCAATCAGCCCCAGCTTTTT.

This chain joins TRBV5-1 and TRBJ2-7; TRBD1 is a possible D gene (5 bases). The CDR3 is 14 residues long. Germline assignment: CDR1 SGHRS and CDR2 YFSETQ. V was cut by 5 bases and J by 6 bases, with 18 bases left in between. This chain's CDR3 is CASRLTQAGFEQYF. In DNA, the CDR3 is TGCGCCAGCAGATTGACACAGGCAGGGTTCGAGCAGTACTTC.

This clonotype occurred many times. V gene TRBV5-1 combines with J gene TRBJ2-1, with 9 bases matching TRBD1. This CDR3 region has 14 residues. With V trimmed by 4 bases and J by 8 bases, 7 bases remained unmatched. Germline V gene sequence: CDR1 SGHRS, CDR2 YFSETQ. The CDR3: CASSQGDRVDEQFF. The CDR3 coding sequence is TGCGCCAGCAGCCAGGGGGACAGGGTGGATGAGCAGTTCTTC. Variable domain in full (rest from reference TRBV5-1 and TRBJ2-1): KAGVTQTPRYLIKTRGQQVTLSCSPISGHRSVSWYQQTPGQGLQFLFEYFSETQRNKGNFPGRFSGRQFSNSRSEMNVSTLELGDSALYLCASSQGDRVDEQFFGPGTRLTVL.

This clonotype was seen a handful of times. The chain employs TRBV4-3 and TRBJ2-3; D gene uncertain. V was trimmed by 0 bases and J by 2 bases, leaving 12 bases between them. The CDR3 extends over 16 amino acids. Germline CDR1 is LGHNA and CDR2 is YSLEER. CDR3 residues: CASSQDYESYTDTQYF. CDR3 DNA: TGCGCCAGCAGCCAAGATTACGAGTCTTACACAGATACGCAGTATTTT.

CDR3 bases: TGTGCCATCAGCGAGCGAGAGGCATATAATTCACCCCTCCACTTT. Translating it yields CAISEREAYNSPLHF. The chain combines TRBV10-3 with TRBJ1-6; D ambiguous. Trimming took off 6 bases at V and 4 bases at J, with 13 bases between the two ends. The CDR3 extends over 15 amino acids. Germline V gene sequence: CDR1 ENHRY, CDR2 SYGVKD.

The chain is built from TRBV7-2 and TRBJ2-7; the match to TRBD2 covers 10 bases. J gave up 6 bases and V 0 bases, and 5 bases lay outside the gene matches. CDR1 and CDR2 (germline): SGHTA, FQGNSA. This CDR3 comprises 15 residues. The CDR3 DNA reads TGTGCCAGCAGCTTAGCGGGGTCTAGCGGGAGCGAGCAGTACTTC. This translates into CASSLAGSSGSEQYF.

The chain employs TRBV5-1 and TRBJ2-1; tentative D call: TRBD1 (6 bases). The CDR3 has 16 residues. Germline CDR1 is SGHRS and CDR2 is YFSETQ. V lost 2 bases to trimming and J lost 0 bases, with 12 bases between them. CDR3 nucleotides: TGCGCCAGCAGCTTAACTACAGGGACCTCCTACAATGAGCAGTTCTTC. Translated: CASSLTTGTSYNEQFF. The full variable domain, with the rest looked up from reference TRBV5-1 and TRBJ2-1, is KAGVTQTPRYLIKTRGQQVTLSCSPISGHRSVSWYQQTPGQGLQFLFEYFSETQRNKGNFPGRFSGRQFSNSRSEMNVSTLELGDSALYLCASSLTTGTSYNEQFFGPGTRLTVL.

Ten or more counts support this clonotype. This chain connects TRBV4-1 to TRBJ2-7; 16 bases line up with TRBD2. CDR3 length: 19 residues. CDR1 is MGHRA, CDR2 YSYEKL, per germline. With 1 base clipped from V and 3 bases from J, the junction kept 9 bases outside the gene matches. CDR3 amino acids: CASSQGKGLAGGENYEQYF. CDR3 in DNA: TGCGCCAGCAGCCAAGGGAAGGGACTAGCGGGAGGGGAGAACTACGAGCAGTACTTC.